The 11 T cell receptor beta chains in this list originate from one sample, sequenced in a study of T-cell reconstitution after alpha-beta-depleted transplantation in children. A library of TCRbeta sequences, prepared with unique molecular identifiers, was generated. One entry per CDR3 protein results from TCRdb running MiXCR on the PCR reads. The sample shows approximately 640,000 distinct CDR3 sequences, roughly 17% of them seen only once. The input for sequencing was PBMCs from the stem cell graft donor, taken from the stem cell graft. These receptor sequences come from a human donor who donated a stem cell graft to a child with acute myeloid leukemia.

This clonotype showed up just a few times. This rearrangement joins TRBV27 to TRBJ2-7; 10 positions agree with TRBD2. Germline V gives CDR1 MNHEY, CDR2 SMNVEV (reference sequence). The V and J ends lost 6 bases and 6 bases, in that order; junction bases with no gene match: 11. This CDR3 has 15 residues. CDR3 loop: CASRIAGGPASEQYF. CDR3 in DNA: TGTGCCAGCAGGATAGCGGGGGGCCCTGCTTCCGAGCAGTACTTC.

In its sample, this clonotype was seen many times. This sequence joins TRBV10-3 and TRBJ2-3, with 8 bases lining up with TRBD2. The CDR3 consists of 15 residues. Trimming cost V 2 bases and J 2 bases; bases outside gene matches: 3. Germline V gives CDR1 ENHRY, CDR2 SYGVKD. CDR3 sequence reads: CAISEMRGDTDTQYF. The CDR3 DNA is TGTGCCATCAGTGAGATGCGGGGGGACACAGATACGCAGTATTTT.

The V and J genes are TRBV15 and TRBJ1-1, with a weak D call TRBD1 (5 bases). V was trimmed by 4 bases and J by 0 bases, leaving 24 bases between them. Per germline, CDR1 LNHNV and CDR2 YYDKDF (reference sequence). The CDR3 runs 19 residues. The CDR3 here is CATSILPPGRAVMNTEAFF. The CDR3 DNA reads TGTGCCACCAGCATTCTCCCCCCTGGCAGGGCGGTCATGAACACTGAAGCTTTCTTT.

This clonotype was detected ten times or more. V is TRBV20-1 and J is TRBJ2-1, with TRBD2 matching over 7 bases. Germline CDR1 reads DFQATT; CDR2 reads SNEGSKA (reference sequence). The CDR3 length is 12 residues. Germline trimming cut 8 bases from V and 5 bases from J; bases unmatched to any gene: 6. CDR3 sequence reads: CSYREADNEQFF. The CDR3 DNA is TGCAGTTACCGGGAGGCAGACAATGAGCAGTTCTTC.

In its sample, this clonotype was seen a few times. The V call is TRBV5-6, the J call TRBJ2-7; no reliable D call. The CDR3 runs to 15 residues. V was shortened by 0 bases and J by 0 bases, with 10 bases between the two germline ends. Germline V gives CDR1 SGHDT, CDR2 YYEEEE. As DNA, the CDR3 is TGTGCCAGCAGCTTGGCGAGGTCCTCCTCCTACGAGCAGTACTTC. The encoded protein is CASSLARSSSYEQYF. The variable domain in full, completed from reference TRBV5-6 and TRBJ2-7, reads DAGVTQSPTHLIKTRGQQVTLRCSPKSGHDTVSWYQQALGQGPQFIFQYYEEEERQRGNFPDRFSGHQFPNYSSELNVNALLLGDSALYLCASSLARSSSYEQYFGPGTRLTVT.

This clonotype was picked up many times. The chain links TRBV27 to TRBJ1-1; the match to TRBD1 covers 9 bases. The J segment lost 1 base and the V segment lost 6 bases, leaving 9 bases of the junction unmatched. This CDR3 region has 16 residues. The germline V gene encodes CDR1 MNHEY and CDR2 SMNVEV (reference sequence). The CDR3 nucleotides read TGTGCCAGCAGGTTGACAGGGGGAGTCTGGAACACTGAAGCTTTCTTT. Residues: CASRLTGGVWNTEAFF.

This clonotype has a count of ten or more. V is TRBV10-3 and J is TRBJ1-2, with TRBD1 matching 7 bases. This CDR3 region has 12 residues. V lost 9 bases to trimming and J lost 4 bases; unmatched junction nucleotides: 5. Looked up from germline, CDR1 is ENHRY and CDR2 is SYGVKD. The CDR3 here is CAISGQLYGYTF. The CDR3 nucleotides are TGTGCCATATCGGGACAGCTCTATGGCTACACCTTC.

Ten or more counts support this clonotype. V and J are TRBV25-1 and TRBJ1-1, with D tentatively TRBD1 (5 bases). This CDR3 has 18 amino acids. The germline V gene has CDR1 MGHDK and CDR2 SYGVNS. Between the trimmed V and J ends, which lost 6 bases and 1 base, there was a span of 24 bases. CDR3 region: CASSATAWTLTPNTEAFF. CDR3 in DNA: TGTGCCAGCAGCGCAACGGCTTGGACACTTACCCCGAACACTGAAGCTTTCTTT.

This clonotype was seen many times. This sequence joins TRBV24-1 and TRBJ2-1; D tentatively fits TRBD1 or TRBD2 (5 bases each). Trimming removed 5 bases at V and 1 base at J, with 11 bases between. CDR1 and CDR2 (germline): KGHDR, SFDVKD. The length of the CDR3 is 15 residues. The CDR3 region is CATSGGEGSYNEQFF. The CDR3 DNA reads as TGTGCCACCAGTGGAGGGGAAGGGTCCTACAATGAGCAGTTCTTC.

CDR3 bases: TGTGCCAGCAGCCATCAGGGGACAGGGTTTGACGAGCAGTACTTC. Protein product: CASSHQGTGFDEQYF. The chain uses TRBV3-1 and TRBJ2-7; 9 bases are a match to TRBD1. The CDR3 is 15 residues long. The V segment lost 3 bases and the J segment 5 bases; nucleotides outside the gene matches: 8. Germline lookup yields CDR1 LGHDT and CDR2 YNNKEL (reference sequence).

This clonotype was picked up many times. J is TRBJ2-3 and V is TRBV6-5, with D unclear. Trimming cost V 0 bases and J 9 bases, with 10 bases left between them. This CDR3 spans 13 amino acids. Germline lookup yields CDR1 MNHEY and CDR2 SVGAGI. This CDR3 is CASSYSRLKTQYF. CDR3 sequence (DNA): TGTGCCAGCAGTTACTCCAGGCTGAAGACGCAGTATTTT.